This T cell receptor (beta chain) emerged from a study of a mutant IDH1 vaccine in newly diagnosed glioma (dated by TCRdb to the early 2020s). Regarding the research as a whole: Patients were given eight vaccinations, in weeks 1, 3, 5, 7, 11, 15, 19 and 23, which matched visits V03 through V10. Longitudinal TCRB deep sequencing was done for 25 treated patients, wherever samples were available for exploratory analyses. Of the 30 to 35 treated patients, around 60% were male and 37.5% were female, and a mean age of approximately 40 years was recorded. Prior to enrollment, patients had been given standard therapy consisting of radiotherapy alone, temozolomide alone, or radiochemotherapy with temozolomide, with the combination given to most patients. Vaccination was initiated 4-6 weeks after radiotherapy alone, or concurrently with temozolomide cycles in the chemotherapy-containing groups. Peripheral blood was collected at six visits: V03 (baseline), V05, V07, V10, V12 and V13. What the authors observed across the whole study: It was noted by the authors that analyses of patient blood samples could not be reproduced owing to sample limitations. Changes in the top peripheral T cell clonotypes picked up by TCRB sequencing did not appear to be linked to pseudoprogression. Immune responses induced by the vaccine were seen in around 93% of patients across multiple MHC alleles. PBMC samples for TCRB deep sequencing were selected based on availability.

To prepare the library, the immunoSEQ multiplex PCR assay was applied. Following the manufacturer's protocol, the hsTCRB Kit was used to amplify rearranged TCR beta chain sequences. Sequencing of TCRB libraries was carried out on an Illumina MiSeq. The authors' pipeline ran thus. The proprietary platform of the kit vendor was used for demultiplexing, trimming and gene mapping. The clones in this table, taken by TCRdb from immuneACCESS, are in-frame only. Not every clone is retained; where verified, under half of the shortfall comes from an unresolved V gene, and the cause of the rest is unknown. V, J and clone size are taken as reported in that table, and D and trimming were inferred from the DNA itself. A total of fewer than 45,000 clones appear in this sample, 85% to 95% of them only once. 3.9% of the sample rests with the top ten. Compared with the rest of its sample, this clone is large (0.1 to 1%). This receptor's antigen is unknown. No quality values exist for individual bases; no much larger clone is one base distant.

Counted from cysteine to phenylalanine, this CDR3 has 13 amino acids. CDR3 DNA only is kept here, 39 bases in frame from base 1. CDR1 and CDR2, per the germline V gene (reference sequence), are MNHEY and SMNVEV. V is pared back by 2 bases and J by 2 bases, with 7 bases lying between the germline termini. The time point label corresponds to: week 23, last vaccination. Each vaccine dose, consisting of 300 ug of a 20-mer mutant IDH1 peptide in Montanide, was administered subcutaneously with topical imiquimod. All donors had newly diagnosed IDH1-mutant astrocytomas of WHO grade 3 or 4 that showed loss of nuclear ATRX. The samples were drawn from NOA16, a multicentre, single-arm, open-label phase I trial in Germany that tested a mutant IDH1 peptide vaccine in humans for the first time. Genomic DNA for TCRB sequencing was extracted from EDTA blood using the DNeasy Blood and Tissue Kit.

Rearrangement joined TRBV27 to TRBJ2-7; the D call could be TRBD1 or TRBD2, with each sharing 5 bases. This receptor was obtained from a man aged 50 or older with glioma. The sequencing here drew on PBMCs, taken from a glioma patient whose treatment included an IDH1 peptide vaccine. In nucleotide form, the sequence is TGTGCCAGCAGTTTAAGGGGAGCCTACGAGCAGTACTTC. Its translation is CASSLRGAYEQYF.